What follows describes a single T cell receptor (beta chain). The entry originates in a study of identical twins. The CDR3 is 18 residues long. Trimming took off 5 bases at V and 7 bases at J, with 27 bases between the two ends. Germline CDR1 SGHTA, CDR2 FQGTGA. TCRdb re-called the 5' RACE reads through MiXCR, storing one row per CDR3 protein. The sample consists of about 480,000 distinct CDR3 sequences, 11% to 15% of them appearing once. These data are also associated with another study on yellow fever vaccine responses in identical twins.

Sequencing was performed on CD4+ T cells sorted from blood. This clonotype was sampled from a woman aged 18-29 years in good health. The chain couples TRBV7-3 to TRBJ2-1; possibly TRBD1 or TRBD2 for D (5 bases each). The CDR3 DNA reads as TGTGCCAGCAGCCCCCGCGTAAGAGATAGTGGGGGATGGAATGAGCAGTTCTTC. This sequence encodes CASSPRVRDSGGWNEQFF.